The 6 T cell receptor beta chains listed next were all sequenced from one sample in a study of blood T cell repertoires in COVID-19 (dated by TCRdb to 2018 to 2020). The library was built by means of the immunoSEQ multiplex PCR assay. The clones in this table, taken by TCRdb from immuneACCESS, are in-frame only. Not every clone is retained; where verified, under half of the shortfall comes from an unresolved V gene, and the cause of the rest is unknown. For this sample there are over 100,000 clones; 75% to 85% appear just once. The ten biggest clones cover 3% to 4.5% of the sample. Sequenced sample: peripheral blood. The receptors come from a woman of 80 years or more with acute or convalescent COVID-19.

This rearrangement joins TRBV5-1 to TRBJ2-1, with 14 bases that match TRBD2. V was clipped by 2 bases and J by 7 bases; unmatched bases: 5. The CDR3 has 16 residues. In germline, CDR1 is SGHRS, CDR2 YFSETQ. DNA for the CDR3: TGCGCCAGCAGCTTACCCGGGACTAGCGGGAGTAATGAGCAGTTCTTC. Residues: CASSLPGTSGSNEQFF.

The V and J genes are TRBV3-1 (or the pseudogene TRBV3-2) and TRBJ2-7; possible D gene TRBD2, 5 bases. V was pared by 10 bases and J by 0 bases, with 10 bases between. Germline CDR1 and CDR2: LGHDT and YNNKEL (reference sequence). This CDR3 is built from 12 residues. This CDR3 is CATKGDSYEQYF. The CDR3 DNA follows: TGTGCCACCAAGGGAGACTCCTACGAGCAGTACTTC.

This sequence joins TRBV30 and TRBJ1-1; the match to TRBD1 covers 8 bases. After removal of 4 bases from V and 11 bases from J, the junction contained 15 bases not matched to a gene. This CDR3 is built from 14 residues. Germline assignment: CDR1 GTSNPN and CDR2 SVGIG (reference sequence). The CDR3 nucleotides read TGTGCCTGGAACCCAGTCGGACAGGGCCAAGAGGCTTTCTTT. It is translated as CAWNPVGQGQEAFF.

CDR3 amino acids: CASSNDRGHVDTQYF. CDR3 DNA: TGTGCCAGCAGCAACGACAGGGGGCATGTAGATACGCAGTATTTT. The gene calls are TRBV7-2 and TRBJ2-3, with 10 bases matching TRBD1. Germline CDR1 SGHTA, CDR2 FQGNSA. The CDR3 sequence is 15 residues long. The V and J ends lost 5 bases and 5 bases, in that order; junction bases with no gene match: 7. The whole variable domain, remainder taken from reference TRBV7-2 and TRBJ2-3, is GAGVSQSPSNKVTEKGKDVELRCDPISGHTALYWYRQSLGQGLEFLIYFQGNSAPDKSGLPSDRFSAERTGGSVSTLTIQRTQQEDSAVYLCASSNDRGHVDTQYFGPGTRLTVL.

The chain has TRBV7-2 and TRBJ1-3, with D uncertain. The CDR3 spans 12 residues. The ends were cut back, 2 bases at V and 8 bases at J, with 7 bases in the middle. Germline values: CDR1 SGHTA, CDR2 FQGNSA. The CDR3 nucleotides read TGTGCCAGCAGCTTATTTAGAGACACCATATATTTT. It is translated as CASSLFRDTIYF.

The rearrangement links TRBV4-3 to TRBJ2-5; D perhaps matches TRBD2 (5 bases). The CDR3 loop spans 13 amino acids. Trimming pared 6 bases from V and 5 bases from J, leaving 13 bases between. Germline V gene lookup returns CDR1 LGHNA and CDR2 YSLEER. The CDR3 region is CASSWRGGETQYF. Written as DNA, the CDR3 is TGCGCCAGCAGTTGGCGAGGCGGGGAGACCCAGTACTTC.